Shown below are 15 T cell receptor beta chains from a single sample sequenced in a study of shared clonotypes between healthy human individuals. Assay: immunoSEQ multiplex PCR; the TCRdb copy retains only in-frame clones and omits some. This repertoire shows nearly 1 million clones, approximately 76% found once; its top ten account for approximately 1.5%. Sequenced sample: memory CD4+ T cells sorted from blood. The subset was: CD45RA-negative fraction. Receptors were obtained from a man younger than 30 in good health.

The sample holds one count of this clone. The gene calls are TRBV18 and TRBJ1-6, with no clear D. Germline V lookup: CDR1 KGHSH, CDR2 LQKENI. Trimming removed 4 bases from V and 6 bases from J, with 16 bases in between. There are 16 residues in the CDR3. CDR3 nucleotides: TGTGCCAGCTCACTAGAGACACAGCAAAGTAATTCACCCCTCCACTTT. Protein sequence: CASSLETQQSNSPLHF.

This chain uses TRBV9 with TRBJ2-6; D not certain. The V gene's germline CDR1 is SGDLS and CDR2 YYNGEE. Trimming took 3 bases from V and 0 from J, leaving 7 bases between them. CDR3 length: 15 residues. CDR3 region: CASSATASGANVLTF. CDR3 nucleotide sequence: TGTGCCAGCAGCGCCACAGCCTCTGGGGCCAACGTCCTGACTTTC. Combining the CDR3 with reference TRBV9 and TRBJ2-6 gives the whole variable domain DSGVTQTPKHLITATGQRVTLRCSPRSGDLSVYWYQQSLDQGLQFLIQYYNGEERAKGNILERFSAQQFPDLHSELNLSSLELGDSALYFCASSATASGANVLTFGAGSRLTVL.

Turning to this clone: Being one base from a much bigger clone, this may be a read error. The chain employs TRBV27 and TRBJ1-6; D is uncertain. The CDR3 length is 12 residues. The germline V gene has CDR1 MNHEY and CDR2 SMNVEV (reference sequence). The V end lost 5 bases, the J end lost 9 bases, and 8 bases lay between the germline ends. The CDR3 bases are TGTGCCAGCAGTATCTGGGGTTCACCCCTCCACTTT. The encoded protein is CASSIWGSPLHF.

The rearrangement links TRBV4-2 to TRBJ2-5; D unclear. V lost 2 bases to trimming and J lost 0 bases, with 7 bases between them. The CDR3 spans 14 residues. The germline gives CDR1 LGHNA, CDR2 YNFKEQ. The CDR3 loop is CASSQQQNQETQYF. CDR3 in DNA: TGTGCCAGCAGCCAACAGCAGAACCAAGAGACCCAGTACTTC.

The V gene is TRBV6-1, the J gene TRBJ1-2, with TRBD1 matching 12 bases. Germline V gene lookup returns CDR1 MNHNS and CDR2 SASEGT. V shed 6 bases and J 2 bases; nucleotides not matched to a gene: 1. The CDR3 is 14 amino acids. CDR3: CASRGTGGNYGYTF. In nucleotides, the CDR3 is TGTGCCAGCAGGGGGACAGGGGGCAACTATGGCTACACCTTC.

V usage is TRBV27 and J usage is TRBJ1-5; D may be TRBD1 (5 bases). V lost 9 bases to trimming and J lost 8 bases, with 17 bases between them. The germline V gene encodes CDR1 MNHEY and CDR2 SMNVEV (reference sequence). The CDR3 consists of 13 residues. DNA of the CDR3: TGTGCCAGTCGGAGGGGCCAAAAAAAGCCCCAGCATTTT. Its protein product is CASRRGQKKPQHF.

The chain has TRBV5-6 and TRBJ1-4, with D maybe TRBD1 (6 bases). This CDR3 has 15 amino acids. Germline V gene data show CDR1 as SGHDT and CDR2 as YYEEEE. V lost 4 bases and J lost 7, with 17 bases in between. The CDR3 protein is CASSTDSPSGEKLFF. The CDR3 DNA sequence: TGTGCCAGCAGCACGGACAGCCCCTCGGGTGAAAAACTGTTTTTT.

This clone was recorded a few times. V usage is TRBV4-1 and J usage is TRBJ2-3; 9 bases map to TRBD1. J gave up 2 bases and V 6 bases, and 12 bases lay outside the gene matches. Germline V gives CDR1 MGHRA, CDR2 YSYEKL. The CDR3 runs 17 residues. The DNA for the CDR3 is TGCGCCAGCAGACCCTTTACCGGGACAGGGTCCACAGATACGCAGTATTTT. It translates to CASRPFTGTGSTDTQYF.

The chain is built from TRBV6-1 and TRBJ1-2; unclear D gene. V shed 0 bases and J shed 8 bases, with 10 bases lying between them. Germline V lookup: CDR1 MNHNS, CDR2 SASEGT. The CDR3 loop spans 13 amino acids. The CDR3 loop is CASSEAGGRGYTF. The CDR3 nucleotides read TGTGCCAGCAGTGAAGCGGGAGGGAGAGGCTACACCTTC.

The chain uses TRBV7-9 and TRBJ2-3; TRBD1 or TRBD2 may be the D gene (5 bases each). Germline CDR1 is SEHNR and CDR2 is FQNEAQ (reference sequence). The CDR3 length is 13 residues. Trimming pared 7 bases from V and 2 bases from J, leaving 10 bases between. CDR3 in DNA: TGTGCCAGCAACCGAGGGGTCACAGATACGCAGTATTTT. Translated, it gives CASNRGVTDTQYF.

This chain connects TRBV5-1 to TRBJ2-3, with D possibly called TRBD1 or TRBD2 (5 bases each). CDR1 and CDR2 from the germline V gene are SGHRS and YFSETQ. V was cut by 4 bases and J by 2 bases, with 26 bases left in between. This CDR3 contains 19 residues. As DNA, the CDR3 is TGCGCCAGCAGCGGCATTCCCGATGAGGGGCTTCCCAACACAGATACGCAGTATTTT. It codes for CASSGIPDEGLPNTDTQYF.

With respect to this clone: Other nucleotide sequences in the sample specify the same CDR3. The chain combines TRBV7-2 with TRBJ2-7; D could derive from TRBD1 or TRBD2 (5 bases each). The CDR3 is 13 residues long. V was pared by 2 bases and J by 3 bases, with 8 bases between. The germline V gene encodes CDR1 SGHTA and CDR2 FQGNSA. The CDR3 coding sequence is TGTGCCAGCAGCTTACGTGGGGGCTACGAGCAGTACTTC. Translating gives CASSLRGGYEQYF.

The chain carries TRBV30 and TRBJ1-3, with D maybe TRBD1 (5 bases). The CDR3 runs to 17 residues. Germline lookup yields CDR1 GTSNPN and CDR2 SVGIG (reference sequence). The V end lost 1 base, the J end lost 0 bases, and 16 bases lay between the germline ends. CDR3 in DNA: TGTGCCTGGAGTGCTTCCGGACACCGGAGCTCTGGAAACACCATATATTTT. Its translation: CAWSASGHRSSGNTIYF.

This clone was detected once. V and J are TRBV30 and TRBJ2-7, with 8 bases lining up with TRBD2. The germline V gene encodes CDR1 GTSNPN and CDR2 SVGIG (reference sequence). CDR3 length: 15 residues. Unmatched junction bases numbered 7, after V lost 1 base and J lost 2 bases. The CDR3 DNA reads TGTGCCTGGAGTGACCCGTTGCGGGGGGCCTACGAGCAGTACTTC. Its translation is CAWSDPLRGAYEQYF. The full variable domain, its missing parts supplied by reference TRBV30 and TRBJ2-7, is SQTIHQWPATLVQPVGSPLSLECTVEGTSNPNLYWYRQAAGRGLQLLFYSVGIGQISSEVPQNLSASRPQDRQFILSSKKLLLSDSGFYLCAWSDPLRGAYEQYFGPGTRLTVT.

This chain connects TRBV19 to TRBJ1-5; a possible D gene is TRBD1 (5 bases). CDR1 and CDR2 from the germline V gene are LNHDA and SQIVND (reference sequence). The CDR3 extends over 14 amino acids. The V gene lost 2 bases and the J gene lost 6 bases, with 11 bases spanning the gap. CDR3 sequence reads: CASSIQGGGQPQHF. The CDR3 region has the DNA TGTGCCAGTAGTATACAGGGTGGAGGTCAGCCCCAGCATTTT.